The 8 T cell receptor beta chains in this list originate from one sample, sequenced in a study of post-analysis software for immune sequencing data. General study points: Patients had higher frequencies than controls of roughly five TRBV segments, including TRBV5-6, TRBV5-1 and TRBV20-1.

Prepared TCR beta cDNA libraries contained unique molecular identifiers. Via MiXCR, TCRdb re-called the PCR reads, giving one row per CDR3 protein. Of roughly 800,000 distinct CDR3 sequences in the sample, 40% to 55% are singletons; the top ten hold roughly 4.9%. These receptors' targets are unknown. The sequenced sample consisted of blood. These TCRs come from a girl aged 10-17 years with multiple sclerosis.

The chain recombines TRBV11-3 with TRBJ2-5, with unresolved D. Trimming removed 5 bases from V and 11 bases from J, with 21 bases in between. Looked up from germline, CDR1 is SGHNT and CDR2 is YENEEA. The CDR3 totals 14 residues. The CDR3 DNA follows: TGTGCCAGCAGCCCGCAGGAGTTGGCCTCAGAGCAGTACTTC. This gives the protein CASSPQELASEQYF. The full variable domain, its missing parts supplied by reference TRBV11-3 and TRBJ2-5, is EAGVVQSPRYKIIEKKQPVAFWCNPISGHNTLYWYLQNLGQGPELLIRYENEEAVDDSQLPKDRFSAERLKGVDSTLKIQPAELGDSAVYLCASSPQELASEQYFGPGTRLLVL.

The J gene is TRBJ2-1, the V gene TRBV24-1, with TRBD1 identical over 7 bases. The CDR3 has 17 residues. From germline, CDR1 is KGHDR and CDR2 SFDVKD. V gave up 5 bases and J gave up 4 bases; unmatched junction bases: 13. The CDR3 nucleotides read TGTGCCACCAGTGCCACCAGGGGGACGCTTGGGTACAATGAGCAGTTCTTC. It translates to CATSATRGTLGYNEQFF.

This clonotype has more than one count but fewer than ten. The chain uses TRBV20-1 and TRBJ1-5; 7 bases map to TRBD1. CDR1 DFQATT and CDR2 SNEGSKA come from the germline V gene (reference sequence). There are 13 residues in the CDR3. The V and J ends lost 0 bases and 5 bases, in that order; junction bases with no gene match: 1. The CDR3 region has the DNA TGCAGTGCTAGAGATACAGGGGATCAGCCCCAGCATTTT. Translating gives CSARDTGDQPQHF.

V is TRBV7-3 and J is TRBJ2-1; the match to TRBD1 covers 8 bases. The CDR3 totals 14 residues. The V and J ends lost 4 bases and 6 bases, in that order; junction bases with no gene match: 5. Germline values: CDR1 SGHTA, CDR2 FQGTGA. CDR3 in DNA: TGTGCCAGCAGCTCGACAGGGGTGGTCAATGAGCAGTTCTTC. This gives the protein CASSSTGVVNEQFF.

The rearrangement uses TRBV3-1 and TRBJ1-2, with no clear D. Germline V gene data show CDR1 as LGHDT and CDR2 as YNNKEL (reference sequence). CDR3 length equals 12 residues. Trimming pared 9 bases from V and 4 bases from J, leaving 12 bases between. As DNA, the CDR3 is TGTGCCAGTGGCGGAGGTATCTATGGCTACACCTTC. Its translation: CASGGGIYGYTF.

The rearrangement uses TRBV20-1 and TRBJ2-1, with D maybe TRBD2 (5 bases). Germline V gives CDR1 DFQATT, CDR2 SNEGSKA (reference sequence). V was clipped by 2 bases and J by 13 bases, with 15 bases between them. The CDR3 consists of 12 residues. The CDR3 region has the DNA TGCAGTGCTAGAAGAATGACGGGAAGTCAGTTCTTC. Translating gives CSARRMTGSQFF.

The J gene is TRBJ2-1, the V gene TRBV7-6; 13 nucleotides agree with TRBD2. The CDR3 runs 17 residues. Germline lookup yields CDR1 SGHVS and CDR2 FNYEAQ. The trim removed 5 bases at V and 6 bases at J, leaving 10 bases unmatched. In DNA, the CDR3 is TGTGCCAGCAGCCCCGGGACTAGCGGGAAGAGGGGCAATGAGCAGTTCTTC. As protein: CASSPGTSGKRGNEQFF.

This clonotype was picked up a small number of times. The chain joins TRBV28 to TRBJ2-3; D may be TRBD1 (6 bases). Between the trimmed V and J ends, which lost 5 bases and 2 bases, there was a span of 23 bases. Germline-derived CDR1 and CDR2 are MDHEN and SYDVKM. The CDR3 has 18 amino acids. CDR3 sequence reads: CASSGQIIPPRPTDTQYF. The CDR3, as DNA: TGTGCCAGCAGTGGACAGATCATCCCTCCACGTCCCACAGATACGCAGTATTTT.